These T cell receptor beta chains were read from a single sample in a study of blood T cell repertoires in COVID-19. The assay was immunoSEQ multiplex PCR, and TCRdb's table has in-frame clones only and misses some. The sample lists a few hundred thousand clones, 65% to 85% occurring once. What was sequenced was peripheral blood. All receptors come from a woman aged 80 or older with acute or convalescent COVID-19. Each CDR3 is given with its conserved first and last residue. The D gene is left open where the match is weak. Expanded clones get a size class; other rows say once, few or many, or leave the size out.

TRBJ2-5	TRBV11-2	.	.	TGTGCCAGCAGCTTAGATCTTACAGGAGAGACCCAGTACTTC	CASSLDLTGETQYF
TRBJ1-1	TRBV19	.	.	TGTGCCAGTAGTACCCTTGTGGGGGGGTTCACTGAAGCTTTCTTT	CASSTLVGGFTEAFF
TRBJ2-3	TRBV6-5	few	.	TGTGCCAGTTGCGGGACCACAGATACGCAGTATTTT	CASCGTTDTQYF
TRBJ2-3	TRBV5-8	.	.	TGTGCCAGCAGCTTGGTCCGGCCAGAGGGCACAGATACGCAGTATTTT	CASSLVRPEGTDTQYF
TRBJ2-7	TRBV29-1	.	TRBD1	TGCAGCGTCCGGACAGGTAGAAACGAGCAGTACTTC	CSVRTGRNEQYF
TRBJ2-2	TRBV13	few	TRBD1	TGTGCCAGCAGCTTAGGGACAGGGGCACCCGGGGAGCTGTTTTTT	CASSLGTGAPGELFF
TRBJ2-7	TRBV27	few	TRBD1	TGTGCCAGCAGTCCATCCAGGGACAGGGTCTACGAGCAGTACTTC	CASSPSRDRVYEQYF
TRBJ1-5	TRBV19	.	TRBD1	TGTGCCAGTAGTAGGGACAGGGGTAGCAATCAGCCCCAGCATTTT	CASSRDRGSNQPQHF
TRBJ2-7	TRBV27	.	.	TGTGCCAGCAGTTTCCAGGGTCCGGGCGAGCAGTACTTC	CASSFQGPGEQYF
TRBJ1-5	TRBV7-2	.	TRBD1	TGTGCCAGCAGCTCTATGACAGGGATGGGTCAGCCCCAGCATTTT	CASSSMTGMGQPQHF
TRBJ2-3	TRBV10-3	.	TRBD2	TGTGCCATCAGTTCGGGGATAAATCTAGCGGGAGGGCCAGATACGCAGTATTTT	CAISSGINLAGGPDTQYF
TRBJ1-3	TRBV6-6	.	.	TGTGCCAGCAGTTGGAGCGGAAACACCATATATTTT	CASSWSGNTIYF
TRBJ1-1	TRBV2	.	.	TGTGCCAGCAGTGAAGCTTCGGGGGGGACTGAAGCTTTCTTT	CASSEASGGTEAFF
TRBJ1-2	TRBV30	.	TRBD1	TGTGCCTGGATTGACAGGGGGTTAGGGTATGGCTACACCTTC	CAWIDRGLGYGYTF
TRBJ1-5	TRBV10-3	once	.	TGTGCCATCAGATGGGCCAGCAATCAGCCCCAGCATTTT	CAIRWASNQPQHF
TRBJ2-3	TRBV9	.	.	TGTGCCAGCAGCGTAGCAGCCGGGTTGAGGGATACGCAGTATTTT	CASSVAAGLRDTQYF
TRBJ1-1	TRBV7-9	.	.	TGTGCCAGCAGTTGGACGGGGGACACTGAAGCTTTCTTT	CASSWTGDTEAFF